The 29 T cell receptor beta chains below were found in one sample sequenced in a study of beta chain features in type 1 diabetes. Expressed TCRB transcripts were sequenced, since all the RNA that had been isolated was reverse transcribed. This table comes from immunoSEQ multiplex PCR, and its TCRdb copy is limited to in-frame clones, with some not included. Here the sample spans over 150,000 clones, about 8.5% being singletons. The specimen was central memory CD4+ T cells from blood. The receptors originated from a man aged 18-30 years in good health.

This clone appeared a few times. The same CDR3 is also encoded by other DNA sequences in this sample. The rearrangement uses TRBV18 and TRBJ2-7, with 7 bases matching TRBD1. Germline V gene data show CDR1 as KGHSH and CDR2 as LQKENI. Trimming cost V 1 base and J 0 bases; bases outside gene matches: 0. The CDR3 totals 14 residues. DNA of the CDR3: TGTGCCAGCTCACCACGGGACAGCTCCTACGAGCAGTACTTC. It encodes CASSPRDSSYEQYF.

This clone was observed a few times. This rearrangement joins TRBV28 to TRBJ2-7; 11 bases are a match to TRBD2. Germline V gene sequence: CDR1 MDHEN, CDR2 SYDVKM. The CDR3 totals 15 residues. Losses at the gene ends were 6 bases for V and 4 bases for J; bases not matched to a gene: 8. The CDR3 region has the DNA TGTGCCAGCAGCCCCACTAGCGGGGGTAGTTACGAGCAGTACTTC. It translates to CASSPTSGGSYEQYF. Variable domain in full (rest from reference TRBV28 and TRBJ2-7): DVKVTQSSRYLVKRTGEKVFLECVQDMDHENMFWYRQDPGLGLRLIYFSYDVKMKEKGDIPEGYSVSREKKERFSLILESASTNQTSMYLCASSPTSGGSYEQYFGPGTRLTVT.

This clone was observed a few times. The chain couples TRBV28 to TRBJ2-2; D not resolved. Germline CDR1 reads MDHEN; CDR2 reads SYDVKM. Trimming took 8 bases from V and 7 from J, leaving 5 bases between them. The CDR3 length is 10 residues. Written as DNA, the CDR3 is TGTGCCAGCTTTAACGGGGAGCTGTTTTTT. Protein product: CASFNGELFF.

The chain couples TRBV18 to TRBJ2-1; D is possibly TRBD1 (5 bases). The V gene lost 0 bases and the J gene lost 8 bases, with 8 bases spanning the gap. The germline gives CDR1 KGHSH, CDR2 LQKENI. The CDR3 length is 13 residues. CDR3 DNA: TGTGCCAGCTCACCACCGTCCAGGGATGAGCAGTTCTTC. It yields the protein CASSPPSRDEQFF.

This clone was seen a handful of times. The chain is built from TRBV7-2 and TRBJ2-2, with D unresolved. The germline V and J ends were trimmed by 2 bases and 4 bases, with 8 bases remaining between them. This CDR3 region has 14 residues. Germline V gene sequence: CDR1 SGHTA, CDR2 FQGNSA. The CDR3 protein is CASSLLMATGELFF. Written as DNA, the CDR3 is TGTGCCAGCAGCTTATTGATGGCCACCGGGGAGCTGTTTTTT.

This clone was observed a few times. This chain links TRBV5-1 with TRBJ2-4, with 8 nucleotides matching TRBD1. The germline CDR1 and CDR2 sequences are SGHRS and YFSETQ. J was trimmed by 13 bases and V by 2 bases; bases with no gene match: 11. This CDR3 region has 14 residues. CDR3 nucleotide sequence: TGCGCCAGCAGCTTAGATGAACCGGGACAGGACCAGTACTTC. This sequence encodes CASSLDEPGQDQYF.

The J gene is TRBJ2-5, the V gene TRBV5-4, with 8 bases identical to TRBD1. The CDR3 consists of 15 residues. Germline assignment: CDR1 SGHNT and CDR2 YYREEE (reference sequence). Germline trimming cut 0 bases from V and 0 bases from J; bases unmatched to any gene: 1. The CDR3 protein is CASSLGQGYQETQYF. The CDR3 region has the DNA TGTGCCAGCAGCTTGGGACAGGGGTACCAAGAGACCCAGTACTTC. Filled out from reference TRBV5-4 and TRBJ2-5, the complete variable domain reads ETGVTQSPTHLIKTRGQQVTLRCSSQSGHNTVSWYQQALGQGPQFIFQYYREEENGRGNFPPRFSGLQFPNYSSELNVNALELDDSALYLCASSLGQGYQETQYFGPGTRLLVL.

Many counts were recorded for this clone. The chain uses TRBV29-1 and TRBJ2-7; tentatively, D is TRBD1 (5 bases). The germline V gene encodes CDR1 SQVTM and CDR2 ANQGSEA. The CDR3 is 12 residues long. V lost 7 bases and J 6 bases, leaving 16 bases between the germline ends. The chain's CDR3 is CSANGVGVEQYF. The CDR3 DNA reads TGCAGCGCCAATGGGGTAGGGGTCGAGCAGTACTTC.

This clone was seen only a few times. This chain joins TRBV2 and TRBJ2-3; perhaps TRBD2 as D (5 bases). The CDR3 is 12 amino acids. CDR1 and CDR2 (germline): SNHLY, FYNNEI. V lost 7 bases and J 3 bases, leaving 8 bases between the germline ends. The CDR3 sequence is CASTPGTDTQYF. CDR3 nucleotides: TGTGCCAGCACCCCGGGAACAGATACGCAGTATTTT.

This clone was observed at least ten times. V and J are TRBV7-9 and TRBJ1-6; maybe TRBD1 (5 bases). The germline gives CDR1 SEHNR, CDR2 FQNEAQ (reference sequence). CDR3 size: 13 residues. The V gene lost 6 bases and the J gene lost 10 bases, with 13 bases spanning the gap. CDR3 residues: CASRDSILSPLHF. The CDR3 DNA reads TGTGCCAGCAGAGACAGTATACTATCACCCCTCCACTTT.

At least ten counts were recorded for this clone. The J gene is TRBJ2-3, the V gene TRBV29-1; TRBD2 agrees at 12 bases. Looked up from germline, CDR1 is SQVTM and CDR2 is ANQGSEA. The V and J ends lost 6 bases and 2 bases, in that order; junction bases with no gene match: 6. This CDR3 contains 15 residues. As DNA, the CDR3 is TGCAGCGTCGCTCGGACTAGCGGGGACACAGATACGCAGTATTTT. Translating gives CSVARTSGDTDTQYF.

The rearrangement joins TRBV5-4 to TRBJ1-6, with TRBD1 matching over 9 bases. CDR1 and CDR2 from the germline V gene are SGHNT and YYREEE (reference sequence). The length of the CDR3 is 14 residues. Trimming took 4 bases from V and 9 from J; bases not matched to a gene: 5. The CDR3, as DNA: TGTGCCAGCAGCCCGGGACAGGGTGTTTCACCCCTCCACTTT. Its translation: CASSPGQGVSPLHF.

This chain connects TRBV5-1 to TRBJ2-1; tentatively, D is TRBD1 (6 bases). Trimming cost V 4 bases and J 4 bases, with 15 bases left between them. Looked up from germline, CDR1 is SGHRS and CDR2 is YFSETQ. This CDR3 contains 15 residues. CDR3 protein: CASSTDGTLYNEQFF. The CDR3 DNA is TGCGCCAGCAGCACCGACGGGACACTATACAATGAGCAGTTCTTC. The full variable domain, in which reference TRBV5-1 and TRBJ2-1 provide the parts outside the CDR3, is KAGVTQTPRYLIKTRGQQVTLSCSPISGHRSVSWYQQTPGQGLQFLFEYFSETQRNKGNFPGRFSGRQFSNSRSEMNVSTLELGDSALYLCASSTDGTLYNEQFFGPGTRLTVL.

Only a few counts were recorded for this clone. The chain employs TRBV11-3 and TRBJ2-3, with 9 bases fitting TRBD1. After removal of 2 bases from V and 3 bases from J, the junction contained 9 bases not matched to a gene. Germline V gene lookup returns CDR1 SGHNT and CDR2 YENEEA. This CDR3 comprises 17 residues. This CDR3 reads CASSLRTGEVGTDTQYF. The CDR3 DNA reads as TGTGCCAGCAGCTTAAGGACAGGGGAAGTGGGTACAGATACGCAGTATTTT.

This clone was detected many times. The V call is TRBV5-1, the J call TRBJ2-7; D ambiguous. V gave up 0 bases and J gave up 5 bases, with 15 bases separating them. In germline, CDR1 is SGHRS, CDR2 YFSETQ. This CDR3 comprises 15 residues. The chain's CDR3 is CASSLDPVQVDEQYF. Here the CDR3 DNA reads TGCGCCAGCAGCTTGGACCCGGTGCAGGTTGACGAGCAGTACTTC. Using reference TRBV5-1 and TRBJ2-7 for the parts outside the CDR3, the full variable domain is KAGVTQTPRYLIKTRGQQVTLSCSPISGHRSVSWYQQTPGQGLQFLFEYFSETQRNKGNFPGRFSGRQFSNSRSEMNVSTLELGDSALYLCASSLDPVQVDEQYFGPGTRLTVT.

Only a few counts were recorded for this clone. The rearrangement uses TRBV11-1 and TRBJ2-3; TRBD2 matches at 11 bases. The CDR3 is 17 residues long. CDR1 and CDR2 (germline): SGHAT, FQDESV (reference sequence). V shed 2 bases, J shed 3 bases, and the junction held 7 bases outside the gene matches. The CDR3 region has the DNA TGTGCCAGCAGCTTAATGGTTGGGACTAGCGGAACAGATACGCAGTATTTT. Translated: CASSLMVGTSGTDTQYF.

This clone was observed a few times. The rearrangement links TRBV11-1 to TRBJ1-5; perhaps TRBD1 as D (6 bases). The CDR3 consists of 13 residues. The V and J ends lost 5 bases and 8 bases respectively, with 13 bases between them. Per the germline V gene, CDR1 is SGHAT and CDR2 is FQDESV (reference sequence). The CDR3, as DNA: TGTGCCAGCAGCCGTTCACAGGGAGAGCCCCAGCATTTT. This translates into CASSRSQGEPQHF. The whole variable domain, remainder taken from reference TRBV11-1 and TRBJ1-5, is EAEVAQSPRYKITEKSQAVAFWCDPISGHATLYWYRQILGQGPELLVQFQDESVVDDSQLPKDRFSAERLKGVDSTLKIQPAELGDSAMYLCASSRSQGEPQHFGDGTRLSIL.

This clone appeared a few times. The gene calls are TRBV6-5 and TRBJ1-2; D not resolved. V gave up 5 bases and J gave up 4 bases, with 11 bases separating them. Germline V gene data show CDR1 as MNHEY and CDR2 as SVGAGI. This CDR3 spans 13 amino acids. CDR3 bases: TGTGCCAGCAGTCCCAAGGCGGCCTATGGCTACACCTTC. Translated: CASSPKAAYGYTF.

This clone came up many times. This sequence joins TRBV7-9 and TRBJ1-6; D unclear. CDR1 is SEHNR and CDR2 is FQNEAQ in the germline V gene (reference sequence). The V and J ends lost 6 bases and 5 bases respectively, with 11 bases between them. The CDR3 runs to 14 residues. As DNA, the CDR3 is TGTGCCAGCAGACCCGACGGGGATAATTCACCCCTCCACTTT. As protein: CASRPDGDNSPLHF.

In its sample, this clone was seen a few times. V usage is TRBV9 and J usage is TRBJ2-7; D possibly corresponds to TRBD2 (5 bases). Germline V gene lookup returns CDR1 SGDLS and CDR2 YYNGEE. Trimming removed 0 bases at V and 2 bases at J, with 12 bases between. The CDR3 covers 15 residues. The CDR3 DNA follows: TGTGCCAGCAGCGTAGATGACGGGGAGACCTACGAGCAGTACTTC. Protein product: CASSVDDGETYEQYF.

The chain is built from TRBV6-6 and TRBJ2-5, with D possibly TRBD1 on 5 matching bases. Trimming left V 2 bases short and J 9 bases short, with 13 bases between. Germline V CDR1 and CDR2: MNHNY, SVGAGI (reference sequence). The CDR3 is 13 residues long. CDR3: CASSYGVDSAQYF. CDR3 in DNA: TGTGCCAGCAGTTACGGGGTAGACAGCGCCCAGTACTTC.

This clone showed up many times. The chain couples TRBV7-2 to TRBJ2-2, with 14 nucleotides matching TRBD2. Germline values: CDR1 SGHTA, CDR2 FQGNSA. Trimming removed 5 bases from V and 6 bases from J; junction bases left unmatched: 8. The length of the CDR3 is 17 residues. The CDR3 loop is CASSPPGLAGGAGELFF. CDR3 DNA: TGTGCCAGCAGCCCCCCCGGACTAGCGGGAGGAGCCGGGGAGCTGTTTTTT.

About this clone: One end of the junction does not line up with germline, which may come from a read error. The V gene is TRBV18, the J gene TRBJ2-7; 11 bases are shared with TRBD1. Germline V lookup: CDR1 KGHSH, CDR2 LQKENI. The CDR3 is 15 residues long. In DNA form, the CDR3 reads TGTGCCAGCTCATCACCGGGACAGGGGGCCTACGAGCAGTACTTC. Translation gives CASSSPGQGAYEQYF.

The chain couples TRBV18 to TRBJ1-5; 8 bases align to TRBD1. J was trimmed by 3 bases and V by 3 bases; bases with no gene match: 4. CDR1 is KGHSH, CDR2 LQKENI, per germline. This CDR3 is built from 15 residues. The CDR3 here is CASSPETGANQPQHF. CDR3 DNA sequence: TGTGCCAGCTCACCCGAGACAGGGGCCAATCAGCCCCAGCATTTT.

This clone was recorded at least ten times. The chain's CDR3 is CSVGGTYGYTF. CDR3 DNA sequence: TGCAGCGTTGGGGGCACCTATGGCTACACCTTC. This chain uses TRBV29-1 with TRBJ1-2; D may be TRBD1 (5 bases). The CDR3 consists of 11 residues. Germline assignment: CDR1 SQVTM and CDR2 ANQGSEA. The germline V and J ends were trimmed by 4 bases and 4 bases, with 7 bases remaining between them.

This clone was seen a handful of times. V gene TRBV7-8 combines with J gene TRBJ2-1, with 10 bases that match TRBD2. CDR3 length: 17 residues. From germline, CDR1 is SGHVS and CDR2 FQNEAQ. With 5 bases clipped from V and 8 bases from J, the junction kept 15 bases outside the gene matches. In nucleotides, the CDR3 is TGTGCCAGCAGCCCCTCATTCGGGACTAGCGTCTTGGATGAGCAGTTCTTC. Translated, it gives CASSPSFGTSVLDEQFF. Full variable domain (missing parts from reference TRBV7-8 and TRBJ2-1): GAGVSQSPRYKVAKRGQDVALRCDPISGHVSLFWYQQALGQGPEFLTYFQNEAQLDKSGLPSDRFFAERPEGSVSTLKIQRTQQEDSAVYLCASSPSFGTSVLDEQFFGPGTRLTVL.

The V call is TRBV5-1, the J call TRBJ2-5; 8 bases match TRBD2. CDR1 and CDR2 from the germline V gene are SGHRS and YFSETQ. The ends lost 4 bases at V and 2 bases at J; junction bases unmatched: 19. CDR3 length equals 19 residues. CDR3 in amino acids: CASSTPGSERGSSQETQYF. The CDR3, as DNA: TGCGCCAGCAGCACCCCGGGGAGCGAGCGGGGGAGTTCTCAAGAGACCCAGTACTTC.

The chain recombines TRBV6-6 with TRBJ1-6; 10 nucleotides agree with TRBD1. Trimming took 2 bases from V and 5 from J; bases not matched to a gene: 0. The germline V gene encodes CDR1 MNHNY and CDR2 SVGAGI (reference sequence). This CDR3 contains 15 residues. As DNA, the CDR3 is TGTGCCAGCAGTTACGGGACAGGGGATAATTCACCCCTCCACTTT. It encodes CASSYGTGDNSPLHF.

V is TRBV27 and J is TRBJ1-2, with a possible D match to TRBD1 (6 bases). The V gene lost 6 bases and the J gene lost 3 bases, with 11 bases spanning the gap. This CDR3 is built from 13 residues. Germline CDR1 reads MNHEY; CDR2 reads SMNVEV (reference sequence). CDR3 coding DNA: TGTGCCAGCAGAGAGGACAGAGACTATGGCTACACCTTC. Translation: CASREDRDYGYTF.